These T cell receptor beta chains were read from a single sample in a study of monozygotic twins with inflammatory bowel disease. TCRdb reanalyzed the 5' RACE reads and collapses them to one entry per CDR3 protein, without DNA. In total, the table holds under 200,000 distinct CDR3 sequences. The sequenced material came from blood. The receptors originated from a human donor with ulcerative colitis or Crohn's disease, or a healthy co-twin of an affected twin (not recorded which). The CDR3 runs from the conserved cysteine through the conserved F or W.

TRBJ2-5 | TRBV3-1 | CASSHSISTGTGRLRQETQYF
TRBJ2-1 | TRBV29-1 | CSVEDLGGVTYNEQFF
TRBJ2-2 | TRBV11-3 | CASSPGQQNTGELFF
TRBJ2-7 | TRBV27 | CASTHSRGGVEVSYEQYF
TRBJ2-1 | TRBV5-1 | CASSLGTSGNNEQFF
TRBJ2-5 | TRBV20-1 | CSYSGGATSGEATQYF
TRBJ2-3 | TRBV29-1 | CSVDNRGGTDTQYF
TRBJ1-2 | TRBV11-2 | CASSSDRLYGYTF
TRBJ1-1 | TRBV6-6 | CASSPPGGDTEAFF
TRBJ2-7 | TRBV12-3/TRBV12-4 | CASSLAKGQGTYEQYF
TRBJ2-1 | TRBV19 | CASSNLLRTSGTFPRGNEQFF
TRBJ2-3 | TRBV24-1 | CATSDLAGGPDTQYF
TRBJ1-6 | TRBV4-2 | CASSQEGRSSYNSPLHF
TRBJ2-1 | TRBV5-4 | CASSLLDLDEQFF
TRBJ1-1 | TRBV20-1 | CSSNTALNTEAFF
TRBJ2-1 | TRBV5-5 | CASSTLGTSANNEQFF
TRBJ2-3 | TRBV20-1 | CSARGLAGEGDTQYF
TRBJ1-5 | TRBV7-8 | CASSPHTGGNQPQHF
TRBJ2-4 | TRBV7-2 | CASSWTRGEQYF
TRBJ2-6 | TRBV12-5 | CASGSSGKGANVLTF
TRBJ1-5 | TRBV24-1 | CATSGNGQNQPQHF
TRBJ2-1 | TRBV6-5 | CASSYPSGLAGKFYNEQFF
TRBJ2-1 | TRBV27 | CASGRSGTAYNEQFF
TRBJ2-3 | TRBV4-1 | CASSQAHDSLDTQYF
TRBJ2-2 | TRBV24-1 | CATSEPQALGPGELFF
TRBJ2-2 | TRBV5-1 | CASSPGTGELFF
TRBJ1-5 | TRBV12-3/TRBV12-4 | CASSLGGIGGNQPQHF